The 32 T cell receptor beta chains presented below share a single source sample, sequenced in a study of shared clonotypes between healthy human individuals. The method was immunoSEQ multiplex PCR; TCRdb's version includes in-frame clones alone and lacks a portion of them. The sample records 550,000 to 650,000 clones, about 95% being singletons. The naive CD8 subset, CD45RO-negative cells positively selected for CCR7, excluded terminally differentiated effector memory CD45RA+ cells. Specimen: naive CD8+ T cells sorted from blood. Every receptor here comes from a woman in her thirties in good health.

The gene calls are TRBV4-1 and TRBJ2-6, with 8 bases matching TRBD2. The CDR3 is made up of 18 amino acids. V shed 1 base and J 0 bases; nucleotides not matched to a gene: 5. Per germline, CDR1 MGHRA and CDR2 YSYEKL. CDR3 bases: TGCGCCAGCAGCCAAGGGAGAGCGGGAGCCTCTGGGGCCAACGTCCTGACTTTC. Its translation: CASSQGRAGASGANVLTF.

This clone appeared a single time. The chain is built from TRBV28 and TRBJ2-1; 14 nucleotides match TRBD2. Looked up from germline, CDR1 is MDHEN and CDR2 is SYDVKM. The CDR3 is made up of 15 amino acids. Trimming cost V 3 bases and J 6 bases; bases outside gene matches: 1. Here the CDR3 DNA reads TGTGCCAGCAGTTTGGGACTAGCGGGAGCCAATGAGCAGTTCTTC. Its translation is CASSLGLAGANEQFF.

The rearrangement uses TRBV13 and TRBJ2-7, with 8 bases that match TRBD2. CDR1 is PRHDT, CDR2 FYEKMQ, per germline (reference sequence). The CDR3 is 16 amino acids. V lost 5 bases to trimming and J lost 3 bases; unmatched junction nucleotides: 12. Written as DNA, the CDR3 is TGTGCCAGCAGCCCCCGGGGGGGGGCTACAATCTACGAGCAGTACTTC. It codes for CASSPRGGATIYEQYF.

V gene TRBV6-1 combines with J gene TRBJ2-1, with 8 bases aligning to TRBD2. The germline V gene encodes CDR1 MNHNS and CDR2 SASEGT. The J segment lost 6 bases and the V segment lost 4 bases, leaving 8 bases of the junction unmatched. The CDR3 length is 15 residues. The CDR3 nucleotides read TGTGCCAGCAGTGCCTTAGCGGGACTCACCAATGAGCAGTTCTTC. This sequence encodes CASSALAGLTNEQFF.

The CDR3 is CASSETFYEQYF. Written as DNA, the CDR3 is TGCGCCAGCAGTGAAACCTTCTACGAGCAGTACTTC. The rearrangement links TRBV10-2 to TRBJ2-7; D is ambiguous. The CDR3 runs to 12 residues. Trimming stripped 3 bases from V and 3 bases from J, with 6 bases between. The germline V gene encodes CDR1 WSHSY and CDR2 SAAADI.

The DNA for the CDR3 is TGTGCCAGTAGTATGATGGGACTAGCGGGAAACGAGCAGTACTTC. Protein sequence: CASSMMGLAGNEQYF. This chain uses TRBV19 with TRBJ2-7; TRBD2 matches at 13 bases. J gave up 5 bases and V 3 bases, and 4 bases lay outside the gene matches. CDR1 and CDR2 (germline): LNHDA, SQIVND (reference sequence). This CDR3 is 15 amino acids long.

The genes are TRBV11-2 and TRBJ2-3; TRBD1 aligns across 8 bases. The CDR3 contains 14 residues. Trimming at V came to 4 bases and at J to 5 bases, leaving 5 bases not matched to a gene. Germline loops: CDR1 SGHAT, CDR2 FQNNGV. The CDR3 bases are TGTGCCAGCAGCTGGACAGGGTTTATAGATACGCAGTATTTT. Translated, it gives CASSWTGFIDTQYF.

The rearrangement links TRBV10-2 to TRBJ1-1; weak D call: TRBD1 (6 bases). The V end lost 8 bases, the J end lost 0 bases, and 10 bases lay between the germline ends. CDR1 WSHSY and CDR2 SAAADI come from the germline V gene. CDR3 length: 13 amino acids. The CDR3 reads CASWDTMNTEAFF. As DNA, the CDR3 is TGCGCCAGCTGGGACACCATGAACACTGAAGCTTTCTTT.

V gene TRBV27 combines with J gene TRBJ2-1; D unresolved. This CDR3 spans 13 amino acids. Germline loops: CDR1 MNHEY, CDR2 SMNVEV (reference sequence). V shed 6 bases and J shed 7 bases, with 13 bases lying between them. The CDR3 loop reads CASSPGPSNEQFF. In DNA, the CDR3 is TGTGCCAGCAGCCCTGGTCCTTCGAATGAGCAGTTCTTC.

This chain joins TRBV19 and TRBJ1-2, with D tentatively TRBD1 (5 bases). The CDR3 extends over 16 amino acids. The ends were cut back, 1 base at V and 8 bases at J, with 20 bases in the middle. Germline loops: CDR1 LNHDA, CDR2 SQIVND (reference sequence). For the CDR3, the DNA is TGTGCCAGTAGTATAGCCCTCCTCAGGGAGGATGAAGGCTACACCTTC. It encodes CASSIALLREDEGYTF.

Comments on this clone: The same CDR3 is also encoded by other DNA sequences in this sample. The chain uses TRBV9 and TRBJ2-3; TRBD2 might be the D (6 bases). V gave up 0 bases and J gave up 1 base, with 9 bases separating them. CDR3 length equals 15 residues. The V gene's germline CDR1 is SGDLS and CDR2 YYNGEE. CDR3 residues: CASSVVPGGTDTQYF. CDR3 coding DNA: TGTGCCAGCAGCGTAGTCCCGGGAGGCACAGATACGCAGTATTTT.

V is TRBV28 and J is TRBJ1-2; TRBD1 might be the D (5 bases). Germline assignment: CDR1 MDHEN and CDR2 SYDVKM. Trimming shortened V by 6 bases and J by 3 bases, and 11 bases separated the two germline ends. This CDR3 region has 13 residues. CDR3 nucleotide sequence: TGTGCCAGCAGACCCCGGGGGGACTATGGCTACACCTTC. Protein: CASRPRGDYGYTF.

The CDR3 sequence: CSARDRPEAFF. The DNA of the CDR3 is TGCAGTGCTAGAGATAGGCCTGAAGCTTTCTTT. The chain couples TRBV20-1 to TRBJ1-1, with unresolved D. CDR3 length equals 11 residues. From germline, CDR1 is DFQATT and CDR2 SNEGSKA (reference sequence). Trimming took off 0 bases at V and 6 bases at J, with 5 bases between the two ends.

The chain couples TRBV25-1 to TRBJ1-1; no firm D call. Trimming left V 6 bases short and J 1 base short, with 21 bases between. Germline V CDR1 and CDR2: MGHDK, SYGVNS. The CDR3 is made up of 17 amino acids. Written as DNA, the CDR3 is TGTGCCAGCAGCAATGGATGGAGGGAGTCGCCGAACACTGAAGCTTTCTTT. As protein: CASSNGWRESPNTEAFF.

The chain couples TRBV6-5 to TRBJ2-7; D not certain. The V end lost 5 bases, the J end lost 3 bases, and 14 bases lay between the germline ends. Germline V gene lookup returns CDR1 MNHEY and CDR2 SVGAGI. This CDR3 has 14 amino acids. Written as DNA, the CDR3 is TGTGCCAGCAGTCCGTACTCAACGTACTACGAGCAGTACTTC. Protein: CASSPYSTYYEQYF.

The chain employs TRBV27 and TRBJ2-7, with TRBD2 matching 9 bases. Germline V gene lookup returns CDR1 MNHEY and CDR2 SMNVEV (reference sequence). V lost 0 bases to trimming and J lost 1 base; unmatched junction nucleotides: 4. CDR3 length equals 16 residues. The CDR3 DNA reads TGTGCCAGCAGTTTATCTAGCGGGAGCTTATCCTACGAGCAGTACTTC. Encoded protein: CASSLSSGSLSYEQYF.

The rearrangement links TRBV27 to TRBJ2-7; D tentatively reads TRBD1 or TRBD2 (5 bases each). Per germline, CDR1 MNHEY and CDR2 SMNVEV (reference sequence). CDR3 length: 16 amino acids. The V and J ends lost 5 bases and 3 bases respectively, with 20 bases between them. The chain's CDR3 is CASSATGTGVSYEQYF. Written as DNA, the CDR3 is TGTGCCAGCAGTGCCACCGGGACCGGGGTAAGCTACGAGCAGTACTTC.

The CDR3 here is CASSRYTGELFF. CDR3 DNA sequence: TGTGCCAGCAGTAGATACACCGGGGAGCTGTTTTTT. This sequence joins TRBV28 and TRBJ2-2, with no clear D. Germline CDR1 is MDHEN and CDR2 is SYDVKM. The CDR3 spans 12 residues. Trimming stripped 5 bases from V and 3 bases from J, with 4 bases between.

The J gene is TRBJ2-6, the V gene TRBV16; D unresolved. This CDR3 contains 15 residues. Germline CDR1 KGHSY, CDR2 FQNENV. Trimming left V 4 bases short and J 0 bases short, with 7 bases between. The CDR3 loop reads CASSLGSSGANVLTF. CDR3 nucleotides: TGTGCCAGCAGCCTGGGCAGCTCTGGGGCCAACGTCCTGACTTTC.

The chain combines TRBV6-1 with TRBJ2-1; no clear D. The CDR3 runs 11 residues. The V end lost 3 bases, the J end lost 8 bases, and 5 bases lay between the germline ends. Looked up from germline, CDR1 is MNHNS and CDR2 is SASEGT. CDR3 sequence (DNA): TGTGCCAGCAGTGAGTTCTATGAGCAGTTCTTC. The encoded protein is CASSEFYEQFF.

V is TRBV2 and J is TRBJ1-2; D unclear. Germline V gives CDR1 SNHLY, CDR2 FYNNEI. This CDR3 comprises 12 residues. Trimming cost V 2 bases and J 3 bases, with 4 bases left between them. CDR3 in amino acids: CASSEQYYGYTF. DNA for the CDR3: TGTGCCAGCAGTGAACAGTACTATGGCTACACCTTC.

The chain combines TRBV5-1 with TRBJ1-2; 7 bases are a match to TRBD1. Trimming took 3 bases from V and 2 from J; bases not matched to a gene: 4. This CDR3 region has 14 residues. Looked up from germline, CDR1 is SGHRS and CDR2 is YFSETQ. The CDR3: CASSYDRANYGYTF. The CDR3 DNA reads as TGCGCCAGCAGCTATGACAGGGCCAACTATGGCTACACCTTC.

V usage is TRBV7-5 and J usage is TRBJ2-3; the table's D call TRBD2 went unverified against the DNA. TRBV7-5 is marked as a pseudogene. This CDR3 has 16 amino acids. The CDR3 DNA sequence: TGTGTCAGAAGCCCGTTGGGACTATCTAGCACAGATACGCAGTATTTT. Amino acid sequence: CVRSPLGLSSTDTQYF.

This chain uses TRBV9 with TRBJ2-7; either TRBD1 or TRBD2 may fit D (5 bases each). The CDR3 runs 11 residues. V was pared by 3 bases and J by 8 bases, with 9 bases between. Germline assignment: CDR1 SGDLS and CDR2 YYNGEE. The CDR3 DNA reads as TGTGCCAGCAGCGGTGGGACGCAGCAGTACTTC. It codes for CASSGGTQQYF.

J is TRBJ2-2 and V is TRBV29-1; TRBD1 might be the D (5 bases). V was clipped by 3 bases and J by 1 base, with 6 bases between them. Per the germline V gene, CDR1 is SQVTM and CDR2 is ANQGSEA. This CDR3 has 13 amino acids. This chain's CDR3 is CSVEGQNTGELFF. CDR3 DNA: TGCAGCGTTGAGGGGCAGAACACCGGGGAGCTGTTTTTT.

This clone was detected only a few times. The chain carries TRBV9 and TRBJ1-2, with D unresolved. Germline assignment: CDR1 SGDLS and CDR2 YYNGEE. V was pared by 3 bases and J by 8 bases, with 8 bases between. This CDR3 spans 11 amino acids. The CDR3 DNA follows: TGTGCCAGCAGCGCGACCGGGGGCTACACCTTC. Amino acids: CASSATGGYTF. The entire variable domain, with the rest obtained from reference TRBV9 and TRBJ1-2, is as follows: DSGVTQTPKHLITATGQRVTLRCSPRSGDLSVYWYQQSLDQGLQFLIQYYNGEERAKGNILERFSAQQFPDLHSELNLSSLELGDSALYFCASSATGGYTFGSGTRLTVV.

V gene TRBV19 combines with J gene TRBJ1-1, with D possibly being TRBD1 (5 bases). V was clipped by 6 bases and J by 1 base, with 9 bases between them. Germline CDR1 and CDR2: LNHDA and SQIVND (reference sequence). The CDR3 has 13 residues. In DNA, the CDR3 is TGTGCCAGTAGAAAAGGGGCGAACACTGAAGCTTTCTTT. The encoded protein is CASRKGANTEAFF.

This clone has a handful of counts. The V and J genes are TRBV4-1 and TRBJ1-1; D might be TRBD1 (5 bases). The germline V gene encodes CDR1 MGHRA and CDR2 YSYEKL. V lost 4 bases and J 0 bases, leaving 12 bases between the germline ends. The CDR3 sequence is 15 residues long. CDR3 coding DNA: TGCGCCAGCAGCCGGAGCGTGGGGGTGAACACTGAAGCTTTCTTT. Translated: CASSRSVGVNTEAFF.

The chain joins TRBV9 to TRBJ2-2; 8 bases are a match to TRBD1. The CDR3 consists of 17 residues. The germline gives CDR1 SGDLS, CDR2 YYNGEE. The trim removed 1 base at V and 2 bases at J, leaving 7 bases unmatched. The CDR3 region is CASSVSRDRSNTGELFF. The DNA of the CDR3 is TGTGCCAGCAGCGTAAGCCGGGACAGGAGCAACACCGGGGAGCTGTTTTTT.

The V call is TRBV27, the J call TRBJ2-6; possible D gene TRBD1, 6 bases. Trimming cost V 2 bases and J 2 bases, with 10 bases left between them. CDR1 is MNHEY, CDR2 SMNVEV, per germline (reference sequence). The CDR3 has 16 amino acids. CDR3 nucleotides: TGTGCCAGCAGTTTAATAACAGGGACTGGGGCCAACGTCCTGACTTTC. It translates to CASSLITGTGANVLTF.

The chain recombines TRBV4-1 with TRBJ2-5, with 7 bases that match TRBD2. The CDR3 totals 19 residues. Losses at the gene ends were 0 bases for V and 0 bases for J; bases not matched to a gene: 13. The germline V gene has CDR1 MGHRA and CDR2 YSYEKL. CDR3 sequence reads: CASSQDRAGVEVYQETQYF. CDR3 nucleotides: TGCGCCAGCAGCCAAGATAGGGCGGGAGTGGAAGTTTACCAAGAGACCCAGTACTTC.

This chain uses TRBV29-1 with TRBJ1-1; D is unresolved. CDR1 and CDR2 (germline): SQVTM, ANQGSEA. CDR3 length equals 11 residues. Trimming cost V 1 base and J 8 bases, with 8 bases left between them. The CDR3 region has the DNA TGCAGCGTTGAAGGGATGTTAGAAGCTTTCTTT. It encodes CSVEGMLEAFF. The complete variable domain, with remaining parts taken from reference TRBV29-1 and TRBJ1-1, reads SAVISQKPSRDICQRGTSLTIQCQVDSQVTMMFWYRQQPGQSLTLIATANQGSEATYESGFVIDKFPISRPNLTFSTLTVSNMSPEDSSIYLCSVEGMLEAFFGQGTRLTVV.